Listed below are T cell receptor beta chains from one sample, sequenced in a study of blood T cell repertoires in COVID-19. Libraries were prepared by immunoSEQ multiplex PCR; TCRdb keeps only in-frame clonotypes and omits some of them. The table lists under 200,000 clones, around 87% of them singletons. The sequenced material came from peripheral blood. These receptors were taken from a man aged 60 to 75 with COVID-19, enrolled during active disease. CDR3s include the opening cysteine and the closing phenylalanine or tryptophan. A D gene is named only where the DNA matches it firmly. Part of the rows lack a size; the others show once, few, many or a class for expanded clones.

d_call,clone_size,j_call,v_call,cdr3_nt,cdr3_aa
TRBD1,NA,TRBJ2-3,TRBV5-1,TGCGCCAGCAGCTTGAGACAGGGGATTGCCCAAGATACGCAGTATTTT,CASSLRQGIAQDTQYF
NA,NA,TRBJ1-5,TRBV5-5,TGTGCCAGCAGCTTGGCCCCCCTAATTAACAATCAGCCCCAGCATTTT,CASSLAPLINNQPQHF
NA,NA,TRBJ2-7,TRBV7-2,TGTGCCAGCAGCTTACTGGACAGGCAGTACTTC,CASSLLDRQYF
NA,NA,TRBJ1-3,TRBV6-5,TGTGCCAGCAGTTATCGGGGGGCAGGTGGAAACACCATATATTTT,CASSYRGAGGNTIYF
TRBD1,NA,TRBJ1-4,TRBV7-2,TGTGCCAGCAGCTTAGGGACAGGCATTTTTGAAAAACTGTTTTTT,CASSLGTGIFEKLFF
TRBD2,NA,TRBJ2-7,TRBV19,TGTGCCAGTAGTGGCGGGAGGGCCTCCTACGAGCAGTACTTC,CASSGGRASYEQYF
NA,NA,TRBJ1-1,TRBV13,TGTGCCAGCAGCTTCCGACTGGTGAACACTGAAGCTTTCTTT,CASSFRLVNTEAFF
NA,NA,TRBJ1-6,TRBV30,TGTGCCTGGAGTAGGGGCCTAGTTCCAGATTCACCCCTCCACTTT,CAWSRGLVPDSPLHF
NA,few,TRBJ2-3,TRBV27,TGTGCCAGCAGTTTATCCAGGATGGGCGGGACAGATACGCAGTATTTT,CASSLSRMGGTDTQYF
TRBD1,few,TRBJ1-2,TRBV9,TGTGCCAGCAGCATCCGGGACAGGGTGATTCATGGCTACACCTTC,CASSIRDRVIHGYTF
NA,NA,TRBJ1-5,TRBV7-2,TGTGCCAGCAGCTTAGGTTCACATATATCAGCCCAGCATTTT,CASSLGSHISAQHF
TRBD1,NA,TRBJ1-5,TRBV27,TGTGCCAGCAGGGACAGGGCTTCGGGCAATCAGCCCCAGCATTTT,CASRDRASGNQPQHF
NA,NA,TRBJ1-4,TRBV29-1,TGCAGCGTTGCCCTAGTAGAAAAACTGTTTTTT,CSVALVEKLFF
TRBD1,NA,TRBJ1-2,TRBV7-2,TGTGCCAGCAGCCTAACAGGGGGACAGGGGACACCTAACTATGGCTACACCTTC,CASSLTGGQGTPNYGYTF
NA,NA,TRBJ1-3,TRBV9,TGTGCCAGCAGCGAGGCCCGCGGTAGCTCTGGAAACACCATATATTTT,CASSEARGSSGNTIYF
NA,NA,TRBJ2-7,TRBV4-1,TGCGCCAGCAGCCAAGATCAGAGCCAGCGGCCGCCGACTCAGCAGTACTTC,CASSQDQSQRPPTQQYF
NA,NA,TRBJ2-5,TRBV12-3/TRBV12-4,TGTGCCAGCAGTTTTTCGCCCAGAGAGACCCAGTACTTC,CASSFSPRETQYF
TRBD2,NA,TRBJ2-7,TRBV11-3,TGTGCCAGCAGTTCAACGGGACTAGCGACCTACGAGCAGTACTTC,CASSSTGLATYEQYF
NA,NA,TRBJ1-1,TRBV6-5,TGTGCCAGCAACCCCTTGGGGGGCACTGAAGCTTTCTTT,CASNPLGGTEAFF
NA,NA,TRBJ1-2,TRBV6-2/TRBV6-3,TGTGCCAGCAGTGCTATCTATGGCTACACCTTC,CASSAIYGYTF
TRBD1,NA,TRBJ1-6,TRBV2,TGTGCCAGCAGTGGGGGGACAGGCAAACGGATCCACTTT,CASSGGTGKRIHF
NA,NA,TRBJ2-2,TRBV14,TGTGCCAGCAGCCACGGACAAGTCGGGGAGCTGTTTTTT,CASSHGQVGELFF
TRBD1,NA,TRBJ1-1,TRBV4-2,TGTGCCAGCAGCCAAGACCGGGACAGAGCTTTCTTT,CASSQDRDRAFF
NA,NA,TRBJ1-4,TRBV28,TGTGCCAGTTTTGACACTGCAACTAATGAAAAACTGTTTTTT,CASFDTATNEKLFF
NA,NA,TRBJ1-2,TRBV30,TGTGCCTGGAGGCAGGACAGACGCTATGGCTACACCTTC,CAWRQDRRYGYTF
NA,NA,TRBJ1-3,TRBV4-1,TGCGCCAGCAGCCAACAGGGGATCTCTGGAAACACCATATATTTT,CASSQQGISGNTIYF
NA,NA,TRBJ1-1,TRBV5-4,TGTGCCAGCAGCTTTAGCCAGGGCTACACTGAAGCTTTCTTT,CASSFSQGYTEAFF
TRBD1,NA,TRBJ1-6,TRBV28,TGTGCCAGCAGAGGGGGGACAGGGGACTCACCCCTCCACTTT,CASRGGTGDSPLHF
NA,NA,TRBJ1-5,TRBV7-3,TGTGCCAGCAGCCGGGGGAGCAATCAGCCCCAGCATTTT,CASSRGSNQPQHF
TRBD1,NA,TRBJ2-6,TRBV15,TGTGCCACCAGCAACCGGCGGTGGGGACAGACCAGCTCTGGGGCCAACGTCCTGACTTTC,CATSNRRWGQTSSGANVLTF
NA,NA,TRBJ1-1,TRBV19,TGTGCCAGTAGTACATATACAGGGCCGAACACTGAAGCTTTCTTT,CASSTYTGPNTEAFF
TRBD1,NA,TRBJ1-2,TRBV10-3,TGTGCCATCAGTGACCCCGGGACAGGGATTACCTATGGCTACACCTTC,CAISDPGTGITYGYTF
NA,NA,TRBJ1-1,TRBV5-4,TGTGCCAGCAGGCCCTTAGTACGGTCGAACACTGAAGCTTTCTTT,CASRPLVRSNTEAFF
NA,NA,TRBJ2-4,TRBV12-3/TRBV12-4,TGTGCCAGCAGTTCTCCAGACATTCAGTACTTC,CASSSPDIQYF
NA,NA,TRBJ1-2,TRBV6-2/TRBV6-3,TGTGCCAGCAGCCCCCGTGGGGGGGCGGGATATGGCTACACCTTC,CASSPRGGAGYGYTF
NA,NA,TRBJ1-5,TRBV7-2,TGTGCCAGCAGCTTAGCGCCCAGGGTCGGGCAGCCCCAGCATTTT,CASSLAPRVGQPQHF
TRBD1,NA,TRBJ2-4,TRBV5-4,TGTGCCAGCAGCCGGGACAGGGGTCGCGATGGCAAAAACATTCAGTACTTC,CASSRDRGRDGKNIQYF
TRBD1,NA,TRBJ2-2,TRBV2,TGTGCCAGCAGTGGGGACAGGGTTGGGAAGTTCGCCGGGGAGCTGTTTTTT,CASSGDRVGKFAGELFF
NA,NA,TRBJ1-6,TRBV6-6,TGTGCCAGCAGCAGCACAGGTTATAATTCACCCCTCCACTTT,CASSSTGYNSPLHF
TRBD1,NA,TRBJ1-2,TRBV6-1,TGTGCCAGTAATGAAGGGGGCGCCGGTTACTATGGCTACACCTTC,CASNEGGAGYYGYTF
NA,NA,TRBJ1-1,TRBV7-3,TGTGCCAGCAGCTTATACAGGAACACTGAAGCTTTCTTT,CASSLYRNTEAFF